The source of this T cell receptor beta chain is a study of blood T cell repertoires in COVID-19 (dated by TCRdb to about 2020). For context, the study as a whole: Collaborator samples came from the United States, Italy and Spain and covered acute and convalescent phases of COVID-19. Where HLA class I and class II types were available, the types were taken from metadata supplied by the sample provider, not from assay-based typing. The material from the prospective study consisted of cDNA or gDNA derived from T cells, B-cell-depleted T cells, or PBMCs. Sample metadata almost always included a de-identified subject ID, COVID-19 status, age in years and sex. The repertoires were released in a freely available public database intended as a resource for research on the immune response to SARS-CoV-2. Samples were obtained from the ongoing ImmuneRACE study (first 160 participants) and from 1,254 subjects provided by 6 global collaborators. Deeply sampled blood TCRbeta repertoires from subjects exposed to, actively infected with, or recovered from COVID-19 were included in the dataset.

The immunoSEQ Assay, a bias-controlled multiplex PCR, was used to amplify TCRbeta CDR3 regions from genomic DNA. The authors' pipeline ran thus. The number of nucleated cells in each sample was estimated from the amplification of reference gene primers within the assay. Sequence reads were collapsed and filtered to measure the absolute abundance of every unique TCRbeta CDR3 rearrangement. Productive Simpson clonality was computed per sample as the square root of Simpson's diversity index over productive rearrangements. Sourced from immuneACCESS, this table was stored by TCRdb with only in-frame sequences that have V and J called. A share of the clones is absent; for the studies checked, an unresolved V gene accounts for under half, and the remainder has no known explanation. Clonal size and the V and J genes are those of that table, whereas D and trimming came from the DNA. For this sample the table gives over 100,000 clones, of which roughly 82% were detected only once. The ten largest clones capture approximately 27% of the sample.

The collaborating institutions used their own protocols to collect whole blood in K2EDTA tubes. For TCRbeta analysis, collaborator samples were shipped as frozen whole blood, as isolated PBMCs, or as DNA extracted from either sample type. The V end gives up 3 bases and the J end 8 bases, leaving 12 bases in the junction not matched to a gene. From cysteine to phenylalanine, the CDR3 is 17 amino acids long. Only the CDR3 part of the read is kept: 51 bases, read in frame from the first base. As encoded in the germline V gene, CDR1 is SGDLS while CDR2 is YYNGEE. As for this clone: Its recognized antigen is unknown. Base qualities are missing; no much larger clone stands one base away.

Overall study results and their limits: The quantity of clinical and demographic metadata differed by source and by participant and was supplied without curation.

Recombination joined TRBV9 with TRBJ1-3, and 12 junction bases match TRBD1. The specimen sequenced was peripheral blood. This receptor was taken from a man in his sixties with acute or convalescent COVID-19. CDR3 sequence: CASSGGGGGQGAYTIYF. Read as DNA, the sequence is TGTGCCAGCAGCGGAGGAGGAGGGGGACAGGGGGCCTACACCATATATTTT.